The 11 T cell receptor beta chains below all came from one sample that was sequenced in a study of type 1 regulatory T cells. Their recognized antigens are unknown. Via MiXCR, TCRdb re-called the reads, giving one row per CDR3 protein. The data contain roughly 62,000 distinct CDR3 sequences, 60% to 65% of them singletons. Sequencing input: cultured non-Tr1 T cells, either the whole culture or a sorted T cell fraction (not recorded which). These TCRs come from a human donor in good health.

This clonotype showed up just a few times. The chain couples TRBV4-1 to TRBJ2-3; 7 bases line up with TRBD2. V dropped 0 bases and J dropped 3; count of bases not matched to a gene: 6. The CDR3 length is 16 residues. CDR1 is MGHRA, CDR2 YSYEKL, per germline. The CDR3 DNA reads TGCGCCAGCAGCCAAGATTGGGGGAGGGCTACAGATACGCAGTATTTT. Protein product: CASSQDWGRATDTQYF.

Regarding this clonotype: Sequence at one end of the junction differs from germline and may be a read error. The genes are TRBV28 and TRBJ2-1, with 7 bases aligning to TRBD2. This CDR3 comprises 17 residues. Germline CDR1 and CDR2: MDHEN and SYDVKM. The CDR3 region is CASCLPLGGSRYNEQFF. CDR3 bases: TGTGCCAGCTGTTTACCTCTCGGCGGGAGTCGGTACAATGAGCAGTTCTTC. Based on the CDR3 plus reference TRBV28 and TRBJ2-1, the full variable domain is DVKVTQSSRYLVKRTGEKVFLECVQDMDHENMFWYRQDPGLGLRLIYFSYDVKMKEKGDIPEGYSVSREKKERFSLILESASTNQTSMYLCASCLPLGGSRYNEQFFGPGTRLTVL.

This clonotype occurred many times. This chain uses TRBV29-1 with TRBJ2-4; the D is unclear. The CDR3 totals 13 residues. CDR1 and CDR2 from the germline V gene are SQVTM and ANQGSEA. Trimming removed 7 bases at V and 6 bases at J, with 16 bases between. The CDR3 sequence is CSADTMVGNIQYF. In nucleotides, the CDR3 is TGCAGCGCAGATACAATGGTTGGAAACATTCAGTACTTC.

The rearrangement links TRBV5-1 to TRBJ2-7; 7 bases fit TRBD1. V lost 4 bases, J lost 4 bases, and 8 bases stayed unmatched. CDR3 length: 14 amino acids. Germline-derived CDR1 and CDR2 are SGHRS and YFSETQ. The CDR3 protein is CASSQGDALYEQYF. The DNA of the CDR3 is TGCGCCAGCAGCCAGGGGGATGCCCTATACGAGCAGTACTTC.

The CDR3, as DNA: TGCAGTGCACGTCCGGGACAGATGAACACTGAAGCTTTCTTT. Residues: CSARPGQMNTEAFF. This rearrangement joins TRBV20-1 to TRBJ1-1, with 7 bases that match TRBD1. Trimming at V came to 6 bases and at J to 0 bases, leaving 7 bases not matched to a gene. Germline V gene lookup returns CDR1 DFQATT and CDR2 SNEGSKA (reference sequence). The CDR3 is made up of 14 amino acids.

This sequence joins TRBV6-4 and TRBJ1-1; no firm D call. The germline V gene has CDR1 MRHNA and CDR2 SNTAGT. Trimming removed 2 bases from V and 5 bases from J, with 12 bases in between. The CDR3 has 14 residues. The DNA of the CDR3 is TGTGCCAGCAGTGACCGCTTATGGGGTACTGAAGCTTTCTTT. It encodes CASSDRLWGTEAFF.

This chain links TRBV7-2 with TRBJ2-7, with 8 bases lining up with TRBD1. Trimming cost V 5 bases and J 1 base; bases outside gene matches: 7. Germline V gives CDR1 SGHTA, CDR2 FQGNSA. CDR3 length: 15 amino acids. CDR3 sequence: CASSPDRDPSYEQYF. CDR3 nucleotide sequence: TGTGCCAGCAGCCCGGACAGGGACCCTTCCTACGAGCAGTACTTC.

Here the CDR3 DNA reads TGTGCCAGCAGCGTAGGAGGGGGTGAGCAGTACTTC. It codes for CASSVGGGEQYF. J is TRBJ2-7 and V is TRBV9; maybe TRBD1 (6 bases). The CDR3 has 12 residues. Trimming removed 0 bases at V and 7 bases at J, with 8 bases between. Germline V CDR1 and CDR2: SGDLS, YYNGEE. Drawing the rest from reference TRBV9 and TRBJ2-7, the complete variable domain is DSGVTQTPKHLITATGQRVTLRCSPRSGDLSVYWYQQSLDQGLQFLIQYYNGEERAKGNILERFSAQQFPDLHSELNLSSLELGDSALYFCASSVGGGEQYFGPGTRLTVT.

With regard to this clonotype: One end of the junction does not line up with germline, which may come from a read error. The chain combines TRBV5-1 with TRBJ2-2, with D perhaps matching TRBD1 (7 bases). The CDR3 loop spans 15 amino acids. Germline loops: CDR1 SGHRS, CDR2 YFSETQ. DNA for the CDR3: TGCGCCAGCAGCAACAGAGACAGGGACTTCGGGAAGCTGTTTTTT. This translates into CASSNRDRDFGKLFF.

This clonotype was picked up a small number of times. V gene TRBV7-8 combines with J gene TRBJ2-3, with TRBD2 matching 8 bases. The CDR3 spans 16 residues. With 4 bases clipped from V and 2 bases from J, the junction kept 8 bases outside the gene matches. Germline V gene data show CDR1 as SGHVS and CDR2 as FQNEAQ. The DNA of the CDR3 is TGTGCCAGCAGCTCAACACTACTAGCGGTCACAGATACGCAGTATTTT. The encoded protein is CASSSTLLAVTDTQYF.

This clonotype has only a few counts. The V call is TRBV5-4, the J call TRBJ1-1; D not certain. CDR3 length: 14 residues. Germline values: CDR1 SGHNT, CDR2 YYREEE (reference sequence). The V end was cut by 3 bases, the J end by 6 bases, with 15 bases between. The CDR3 protein is CASSSGDKAAEAFF. CDR3 coding DNA: TGTGCCAGCAGCTCAGGAGACAAAGCCGCTGAAGCTTTCTTT.